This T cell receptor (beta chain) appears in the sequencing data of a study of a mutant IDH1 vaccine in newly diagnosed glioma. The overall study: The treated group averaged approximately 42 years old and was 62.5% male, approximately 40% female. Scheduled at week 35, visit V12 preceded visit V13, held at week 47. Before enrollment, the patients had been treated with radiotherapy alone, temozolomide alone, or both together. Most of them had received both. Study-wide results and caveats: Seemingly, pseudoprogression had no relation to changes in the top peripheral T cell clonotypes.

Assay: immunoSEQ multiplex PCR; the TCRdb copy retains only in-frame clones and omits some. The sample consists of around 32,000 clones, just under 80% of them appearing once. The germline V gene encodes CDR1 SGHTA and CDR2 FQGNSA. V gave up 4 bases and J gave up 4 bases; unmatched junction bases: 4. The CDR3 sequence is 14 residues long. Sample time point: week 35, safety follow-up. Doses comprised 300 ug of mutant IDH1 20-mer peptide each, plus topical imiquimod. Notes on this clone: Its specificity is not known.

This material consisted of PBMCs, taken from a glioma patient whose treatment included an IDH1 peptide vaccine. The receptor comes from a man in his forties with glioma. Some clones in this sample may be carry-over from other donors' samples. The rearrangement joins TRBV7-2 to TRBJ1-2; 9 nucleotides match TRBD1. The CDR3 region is CASSSQQGAYGYTF. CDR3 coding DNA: TGTGCCAGCAGCTCTCAACAGGGGGCCTATGGCTACACCTTC.